This is a list of T cell receptor beta chains from one sample in a study of control samples from healthy donors and cancer patients. Profiled with immunoSEQ multiplex PCR; TCRdb holds only in-frame clones, not every one. Of approximately 94,000 clones detected, approximately 84% appear once; the ten largest clones hold roughly 18%. Sequencing was performed on blood. These TCRs come from a woman aged 50 to 60 in good health. The CDR3 runs from the conserved cysteine through the conserved F or W. Size is omitted from some rows. Given values are once, few, many or a class for expanded clones.

v_gene	abundance	len	CDR3aa
TRBV18	-	15	CASSPPLKGTDTQYF
TRBV6-1	-	19	CASSEAMEFRSLFNYGYTF
TRBV4-3	-	14	CASSLGQGPTEQFF
TRBV7-2	once	14	CASRTSGGYNEQFF
TRBV2	-	13	CASSGRFTGELFF
TRBV4-2	-	17	CASSQDRSGGAQDTQYF
TRBV18	-	15	CASSPQGGLTDTQYF
TRBV27	-	15	CASSLSGTNKNIQYF
TRBV12-5	-	16	CASGLVSGQVTYEQYF
TRBV3-1/TRBV3-2	-	15	CASSQDSRTGGVAFF
TRBV7-9	-	14	CASSLLAGGETQYF
TRBV7-2	-	15	CASSPSGGRRNEQFF
TRBV5-6	-	14	CASSRDRALETQYF
TRBV11-2	few	12	CASSAQGYEQYF
TRBV15	-	15	CATSNSRGGYNEQFF
TRBV6-6	-	15	CASKVRQGSTGELFF
TRBV4-1	-	13	CASSLRVSSPLHF
TRBV5-6	-	14	CASSGPMSSYEQYF
TRBV19	-	14	CASSRGQGIDTQYF
TRBV7-9	-	15	CASSSWTGENSPLHF
TRBV3-1/TRBV3-2	-	16	CASSPLRSGGVGELFF
TRBV11-2	-	14	CASSPQLVSGELFF
TRBV7-2	-	15	CASSVSGGDTDTQYF
TRBV29-1	once	13	CSVVQGLNYGYTF
TRBV6-5	-	14	CASRTDYHHNEQFF
TRBV9	-	14	CASSVGGAGEKLFF
TRBV6-5	-	13	CASSRQVNTEAFF
TRBV27	-	17	CASSFLGQGRANYGYTF
TRBV6-2/TRBV6-3	-	16	CASSARQEGTREKLFF
TRBV24-1	-	14	CATSDTSEPYGYTF
TRBV5-1	few	14	CASSTRQSRETQYF
TRBV9	-	14	CASSPGTGGYGYTF
TRBV27	few	15	CASKGVSGRIGGYTF
TRBV7-9	-	14	CASSDATGVQPQHF
TRBV24-1	-	19	CATSDSGVSRDAAYNEQFF
TRBV30	-	13	CALGGFPNYGYTF
TRBV27	-	13	CASRDLSGNTIYF
TRBV10-3	-	12	CAISESEFGYTF
TRBV6-5	-	14	CASRPGLNPYEQYF
TRBV19	-	15	CASRRGGTGDAEAFF
TRBV7-6	few	13	CASSFNDGYEQYF
TRBV15	-	15	CATSRNQGLQETQYF
TRBV18	-	16	CASSPPSGRAYNEQFF
TRBV6-6	few	12	CATGLGGNTIYF
TRBV5-1	-	18	CASSLESSGNTKRNEQFF
TRBV14	-	13	CASSHSANQPQHF
TRBV4-3	-	16	CASSQSDRGGADTQYF
TRBV2	-	13	CASGGRAYNEQFF
TRBV3-1/TRBV3-2	-	11	CASSDSYEQYF
TRBV25-1	-	13	CASSEYGTDTQYF
TRBV19	-	13	CASSPTQVETQYF